The 6 T cell receptor beta chains given below trace back to one sample, sequenced in a study of cytomegalovirus exposure and HLA in healthy donors. Primers included in the PCR were 60 Vbeta and 13 Jbeta primers. TCRdb's table, derived via immunoSEQ multiplex PCR, lists solely in-frame clones and lacks some. The sample includes more than 45,000 clones, 65% to 85% of them seen just once. Material: PBMCs. These receptors originate from a man aged 30 to 45 in good health and CMV-seronegative.

The chain carries TRBV19 and TRBJ1-4; 7 bases line up with TRBD1. Losses at the gene ends were 5 bases for V and 0 bases for J; bases not matched to a gene: 3. In germline, CDR1 is LNHDA, CDR2 SQIVND (reference sequence). This CDR3 is built from 15 residues. CDR3 protein: CASSAGTATNEKLFF. The CDR3 DNA sequence: TGTGCCAGTAGTGCCGGGACAGCAACTAATGAAAAACTGTTTTTT.

This CDR3 reads CASSPGGGQGRVGNQYF. CDR3 DNA: TGTGCCAGCAGCCCGGGAGGGGGACAGGGGCGGGTGGGGAACCAGTACTTC. This rearrangement joins TRBV7-2 to TRBJ2-7, with TRBD1 matching over 10 bases. V was pared by 5 bases and J by 10 bases, with 20 bases of the junction left unmatched. CDR1 is SGHTA and CDR2 is FQGNSA in the germline V gene. The CDR3 runs to 17 residues.

This chain joins TRBV5-4 and TRBJ2-4; 7 nucleotides agree with TRBD2. V shed 3 bases and J 1 base; nucleotides not matched to a gene: 13. The V gene's germline CDR1 is SGHNT and CDR2 YYREEE (reference sequence). CDR3 length equals 18 residues. The CDR3 sequence: CASSWSGTNDWAKNIQYF. Written as DNA, the CDR3 is TGTGCCAGCAGCTGGTCCGGGACTAACGACTGGGCCAAAAACATTCAGTACTTC.

The chain carries TRBV7-2 and TRBJ1-2, with D possibly matching TRBD1 (5 bases). The CDR3 runs 14 residues. CDR1 and CDR2 from the germline V gene are SGHTA and FQGNSA. V lost 2 bases and J lost 4, with 11 bases in between. This chain's CDR3 is CASSLSQGLYGYTF. CDR3 coding DNA: TGTGCCAGCAGCTTATCTCAGGGCCTCTATGGCTACACCTTC.

V and J are TRBV18 and TRBJ1-1, with 8 bases aligning to TRBD1. Germline loops: CDR1 KGHSH, CDR2 LQKENI. The V gene end was trimmed by 1 base and the J gene end by 6 bases; junction bases not matched to a gene: 13. The CDR3 spans 17 residues. The CDR3 nucleotides read TGTGCCAGCTCACCACAGACAGGGGCTCGTGGAATAGCTGAAGCTTTCTTT. Translation gives CASSPQTGARGIAEAFF.

The V call is TRBV28, the J call TRBJ2-7; 7 nucleotides agree with TRBD1. The CDR3 sequence is 16 residues long. V lost 5 bases and J lost 0; bases outside the gene matches: 10. Germline V lookup: CDR1 MDHEN, CDR2 SYDVKM. The DNA for the CDR3 is TGTGCCAGCAGTATCCCCGGGACAGCGAGCTCCTACGAGCAGTACTTC. It codes for CASSIPGTASSYEQYF.